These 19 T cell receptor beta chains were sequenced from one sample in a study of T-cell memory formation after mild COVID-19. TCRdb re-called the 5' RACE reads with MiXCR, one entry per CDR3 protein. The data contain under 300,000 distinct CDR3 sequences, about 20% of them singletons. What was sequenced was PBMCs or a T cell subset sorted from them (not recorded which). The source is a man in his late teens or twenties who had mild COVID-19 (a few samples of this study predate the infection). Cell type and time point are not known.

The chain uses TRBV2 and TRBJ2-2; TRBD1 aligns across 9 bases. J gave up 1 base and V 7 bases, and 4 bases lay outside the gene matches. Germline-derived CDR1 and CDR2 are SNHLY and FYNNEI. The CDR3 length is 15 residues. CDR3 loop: CASTLGQGNTGELFF. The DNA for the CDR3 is TGTGCCAGCACCCTGGGACAGGGGAACACCGGGGAGCTGTTTTTT.

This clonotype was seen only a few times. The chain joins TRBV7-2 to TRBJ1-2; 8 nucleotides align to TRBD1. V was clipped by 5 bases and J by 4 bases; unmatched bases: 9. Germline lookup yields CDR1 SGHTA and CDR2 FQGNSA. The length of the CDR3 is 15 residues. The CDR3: CASSPRGLLGYGYTF. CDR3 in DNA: TGTGCCAGCAGCCCCAGGGGGCTGCTGGGCTATGGCTACACCTTC.

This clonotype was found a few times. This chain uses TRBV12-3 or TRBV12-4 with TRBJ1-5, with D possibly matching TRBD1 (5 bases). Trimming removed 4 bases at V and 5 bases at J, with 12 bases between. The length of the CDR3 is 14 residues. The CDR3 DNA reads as TGTGCCAGCAGTTCGGGGGTTAGGTATCAGCCCCAGCATTTT. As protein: CASSSGVRYQPQHF.

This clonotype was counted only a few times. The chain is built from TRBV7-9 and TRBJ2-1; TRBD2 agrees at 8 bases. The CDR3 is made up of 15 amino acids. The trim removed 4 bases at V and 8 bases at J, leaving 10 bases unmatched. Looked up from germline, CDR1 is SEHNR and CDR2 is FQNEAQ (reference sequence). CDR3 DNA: TGTGCCAGCAGCTGGGGGCCACGGACTAGCTATGAGCAGTTCTTC. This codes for CASSWGPRTSYEQFF.

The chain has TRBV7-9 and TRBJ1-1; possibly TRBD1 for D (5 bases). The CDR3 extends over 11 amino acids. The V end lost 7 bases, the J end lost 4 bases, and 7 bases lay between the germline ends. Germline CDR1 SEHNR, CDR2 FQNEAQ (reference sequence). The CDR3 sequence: CASTGSTEAFF. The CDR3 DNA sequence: TGTGCCAGCACAGGGTCCACTGAAGCTTTCTTT.

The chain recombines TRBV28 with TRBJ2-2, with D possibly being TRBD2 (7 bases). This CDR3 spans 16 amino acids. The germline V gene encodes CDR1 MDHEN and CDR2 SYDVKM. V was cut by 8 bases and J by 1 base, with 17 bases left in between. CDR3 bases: TGTGCCAGCGGGATAACGGGGGGCCTGAACACCGGGGAGCTGTTTTTT. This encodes CASGITGGLNTGELFF.

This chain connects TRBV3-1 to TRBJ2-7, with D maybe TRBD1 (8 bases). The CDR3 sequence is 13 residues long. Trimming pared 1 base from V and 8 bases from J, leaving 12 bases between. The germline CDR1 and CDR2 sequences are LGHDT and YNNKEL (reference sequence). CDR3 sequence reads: CASSQAQGGKQYF. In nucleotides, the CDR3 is TGTGCCAGCAGCCAAGCACAGGGGGGGAAGCAGTACTTC.

The CDR3 here is CASSVLGWSYNEQFF. Here the CDR3 DNA reads TGTGCCAGCAGTGTCCTGGGTTGGTCCTACAATGAGCAGTTCTTC. The rearrangement links TRBV2 to TRBJ2-1; D uncertain. The CDR3 length is 15 residues. Trimming shortened V by 4 bases and J by 1 base, and 11 bases separated the two germline ends. CDR1 SNHLY and CDR2 FYNNEI come from the germline V gene. The variable domain in full, completed from reference TRBV2 and TRBJ2-1, reads EPEVTQTPSHQVTQMGQEVILRCVPISNHLYFYWYRQILGQKVEFLVSFYNNEISEKSEIFDDQFSVERPDGSNFTLKIRSTKLEDSAMYFCASSVLGWSYNEQFFGPGTRLTVL.

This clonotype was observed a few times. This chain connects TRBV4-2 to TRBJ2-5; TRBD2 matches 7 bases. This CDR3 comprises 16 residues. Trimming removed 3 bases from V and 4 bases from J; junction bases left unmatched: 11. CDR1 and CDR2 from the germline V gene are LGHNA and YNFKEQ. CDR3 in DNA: TGTGCCAGCAGCCAGCCGGGAGGTAGGGAGGTAGAGACCCAGTACTTC. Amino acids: CASSQPGGREVETQYF.

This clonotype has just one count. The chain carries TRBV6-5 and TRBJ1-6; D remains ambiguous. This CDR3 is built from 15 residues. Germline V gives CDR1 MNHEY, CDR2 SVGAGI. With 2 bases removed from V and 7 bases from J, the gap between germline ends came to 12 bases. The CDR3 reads CASSYGKGRNSPLHF. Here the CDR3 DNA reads TGTGCCAGCAGTTACGGAAAGGGCAGGAATTCACCCCTCCACTTT.

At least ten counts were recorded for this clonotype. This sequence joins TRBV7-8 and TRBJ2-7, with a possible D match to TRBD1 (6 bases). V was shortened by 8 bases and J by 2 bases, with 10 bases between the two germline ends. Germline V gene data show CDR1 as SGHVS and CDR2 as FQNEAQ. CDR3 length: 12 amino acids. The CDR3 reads CASPKGAYEQYV. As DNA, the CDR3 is TGTGCCAGCCCTAAGGGGGCCTACGAGCAGTACGTC.

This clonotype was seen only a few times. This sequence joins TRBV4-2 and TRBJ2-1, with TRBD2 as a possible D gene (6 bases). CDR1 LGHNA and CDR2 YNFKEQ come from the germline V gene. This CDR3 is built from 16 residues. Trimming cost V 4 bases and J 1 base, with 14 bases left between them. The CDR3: CASSRRGGSSYNEQFF. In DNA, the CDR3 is TGTGCCAGCAGCCGCCGAGGAGGGTCGTCCTACAATGAGCAGTTCTTC.

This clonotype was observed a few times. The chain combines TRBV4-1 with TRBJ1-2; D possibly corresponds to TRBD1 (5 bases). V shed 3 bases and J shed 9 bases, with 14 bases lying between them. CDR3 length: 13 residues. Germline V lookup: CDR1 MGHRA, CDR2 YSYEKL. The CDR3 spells CASSHGGDGSYTF. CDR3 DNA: TGCGCCAGCAGCCACGGGGGGGACGGAAGCTACACCTTC.

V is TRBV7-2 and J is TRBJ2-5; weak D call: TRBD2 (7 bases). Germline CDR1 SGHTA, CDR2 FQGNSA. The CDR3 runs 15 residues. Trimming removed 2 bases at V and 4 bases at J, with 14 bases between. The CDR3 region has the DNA TGTGCCAGCAGCTTACGGGGGGCTCGAGTAGAGACCCAGTACTTC. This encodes CASSLRGARVETQYF.

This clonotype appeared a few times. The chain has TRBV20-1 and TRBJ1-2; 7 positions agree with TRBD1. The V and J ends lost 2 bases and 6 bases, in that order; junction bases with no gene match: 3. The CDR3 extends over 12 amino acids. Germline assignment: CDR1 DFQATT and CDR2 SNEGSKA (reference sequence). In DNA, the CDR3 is TGCAGTGCTAGAACCGACAGGGATGGCTACACCTTC. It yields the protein CSARTDRDGYTF.

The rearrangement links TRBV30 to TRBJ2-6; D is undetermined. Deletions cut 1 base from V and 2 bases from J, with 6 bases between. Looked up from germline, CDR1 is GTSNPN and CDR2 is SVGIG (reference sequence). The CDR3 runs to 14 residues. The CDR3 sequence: CAWSGVAGANVLTF. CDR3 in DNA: TGTGCCTGGAGTGGGGTAGCTGGGGCCAACGTCCTGACTTTC. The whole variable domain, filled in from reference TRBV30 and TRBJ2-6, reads SQTIHQWPATLVQPVGSPLSLECTVEGTSNPNLYWYRQAAGRGLQLLFYSVGIGQISSEVPQNLSASRPQDRQFILSSKKLLLSDSGFYLCAWSGVAGANVLTFGAGSRLTVL.

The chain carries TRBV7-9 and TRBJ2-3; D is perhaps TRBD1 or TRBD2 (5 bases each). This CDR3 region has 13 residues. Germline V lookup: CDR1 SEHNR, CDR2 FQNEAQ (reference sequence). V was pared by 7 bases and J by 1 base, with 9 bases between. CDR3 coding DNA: TGTGCCAGCATTAGGGACCGCACAGATACGCAGTATTTT. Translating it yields CASIRDRTDTQYF.

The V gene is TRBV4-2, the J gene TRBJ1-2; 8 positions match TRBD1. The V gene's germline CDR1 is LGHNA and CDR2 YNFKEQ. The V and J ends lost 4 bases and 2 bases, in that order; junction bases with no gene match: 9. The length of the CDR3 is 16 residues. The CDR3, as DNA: TGTGCCAGCAGCCGGTACGGGGACAGGCCAAACTATGGCTACACCTTC. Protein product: CASSRYGDRPNYGYTF.

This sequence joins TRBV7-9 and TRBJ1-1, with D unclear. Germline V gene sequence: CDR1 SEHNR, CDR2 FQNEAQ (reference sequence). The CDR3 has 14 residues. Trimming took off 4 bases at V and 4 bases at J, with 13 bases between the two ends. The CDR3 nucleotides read TGTGCCAGCAGCTCACGGGAGGGCCTCACTGAAGCTTTCTTT. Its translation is CASSSREGLTEAFF.